This T cell receptor beta chain came from a study of PD-1 blockade in classical Hodgkin lymphoma. Study-wide results and limits: It was CD4+ TCR diversity, not CD8+, that rose significantly by C4D1.

Patients all relapsed after autologous stem cell transplantation, and there was variation in brentuximab vedotin exposure. This CDR3 contains 14 residues. The germline gives CDR1 LGHNA, CDR2 YSLEER. V was shortened by 0 bases and J by 5 bases, with 10 bases between the two germline ends. Turning to this clone: Its antigen remains unknown.

Here immunoSEQ multiplex PCR was the method, and the copy in TCRdb shows in-frame clones only, minus some. This sample has under 15,000 clones, with 65% to 85% found just once. This chain uses TRBV4-3 with TRBJ2-5, with unresolved D. This sequence originates from a human donor with classical Hodgkin lymphoma. The sample in question was peripheral blood mononuclear cells (PBMCs), obtained at baseline. The CDR3 spells CASSQDLPPETQYF. The CDR3 region has the DNA TGCGCCAGCAGCCAAGATTTGCCCCCGGAGACCCAGTACTTC.